This T cell receptor (beta chain) was observed in a study of blood T cell repertoires in COVID-19. The repertoire was sequenced with immunoSEQ multiplex PCR; TCRdb's copy has only in-frame clones and lacks some. The data contain 200,000 to 300,000 clones, approximately 84% of them singletons. This CDR3 contains 13 residues. V shed 5 bases and J shed 3 bases, with 11 bases lying between them. Germline CDR1 is SGHRS and CDR2 is YFSETQ. The TCR comes from a woman of 80 years or more with acute or convalescent COVID-19. This chain joins TRBV5-1 and TRBJ1-1, with D possibly being TRBD1 (6 bases). Sequencing was performed on peripheral blood. As DNA, the CDR3 is TGCGCCAGCAGTCCGGCAGGGGACACTGAAGCTTTCTTT. Translation gives CASSPAGDTEAFF.